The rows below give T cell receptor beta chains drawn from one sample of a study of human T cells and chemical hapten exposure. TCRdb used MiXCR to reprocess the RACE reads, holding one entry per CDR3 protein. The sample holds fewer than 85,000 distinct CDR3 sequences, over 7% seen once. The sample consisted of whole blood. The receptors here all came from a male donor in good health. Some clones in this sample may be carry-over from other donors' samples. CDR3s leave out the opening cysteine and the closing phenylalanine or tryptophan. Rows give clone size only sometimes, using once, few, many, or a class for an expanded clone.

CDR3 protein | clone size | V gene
ASQKPASMNTEAF | - | TRBV12-3/TRBV12-4
SARLVIGETQY | few | TRBV20-1
ASTRGLGGNEQF | - | TRBV2
ASSLIGSYNSPLH | - | TRBV12-3/TRBV12-4
ASSETGSQPQH | - | TRBV2
ASSQEVPGPNTEAF | - | TRBV4-3
ASSSSAGRAYNEQF | - | TRBV6-5
AISEKRGRDNEQF | - | TRBV10-3
ASSFQENIQY | - | TRBV7-2
SVEARLAPDTQY | many | TRBV29-1
SAGYPKEQGANGYT | many | TRBV29-1
ATSSATDGSGANVLT | few | TRBV15
ASRRADADTQY | few | TRBV10-2
ASSPWTSGGTTDTQY | many | TRBV27
ASRGATAQETQY | - | TRBV5-1
ASSWVGDQETQY | many | TRBV6-6
SAKGRDQPQH | many | TRBV20-1
SAIIAGGPTDTQY | - | TRBV20-1
ASSLTRTGGAGANVLT | few | TRBV7-2
ASSQDLRLFYT | - | TRBV14
ASTGNYYNEQF | - | TRBV12-3/TRBV12-4
ASSSRTGGNYGYT | - | TRBV12-3/TRBV12-4
ASSFAGGAYNEQF | - | TRBV12-3/TRBV12-4
ASSHESNQPQH | many | TRBV12-3/TRBV12-4
ASSGGTSSSYEQY | many | TRBV25-1
ASSTLREAKNIQY | - | TRBV12-3/TRBV12-4
ATSILREGRKLF | few | TRBV15
SARDLDRGLYEQY | few | TRBV20-1
ASSLRGNQPQH | many | TRBV7-2
ASSLEGQGTDTQY | many | TRBV5-1
AWSAAGTPGEGDTQY | few | TRBV30
ASSEMRGTGGEKLF | - | TRBV6-1
ASSTQLTSGGYRATDTQY | - | TRBV12-3/TRBV12-4
ASSPRRGDSNQPQH | - | TRBV7-2
ASSPGLHLGDTQY | few | TRBV6-5
ASSYRSHGTGRTDTQY | many | TRBV6-6
ASSPIGGQGRSEQY | few | TRBV27
ASSEPGRGHYEQY | - | TRBV2
ASSTWEREEADTQY | few | TRBV3-1
ASSQRTVQETQY | - | TRBV7-2
ASSLKQGIDEQF | - | TRBV5-1